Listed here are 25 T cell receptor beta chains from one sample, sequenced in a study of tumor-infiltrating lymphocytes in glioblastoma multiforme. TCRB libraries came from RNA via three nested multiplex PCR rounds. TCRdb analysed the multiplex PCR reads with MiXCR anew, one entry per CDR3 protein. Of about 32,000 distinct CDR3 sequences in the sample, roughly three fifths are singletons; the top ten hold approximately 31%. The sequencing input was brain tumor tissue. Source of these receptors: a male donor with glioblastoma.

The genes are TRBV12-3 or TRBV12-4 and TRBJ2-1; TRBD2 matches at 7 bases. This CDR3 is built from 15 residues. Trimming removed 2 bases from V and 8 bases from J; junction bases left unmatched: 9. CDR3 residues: CASSLRVGLVDEQFF. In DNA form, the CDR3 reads TGTGCCAGCAGTTTAAGAGTAGGACTAGTGGATGAGCAGTTCTTC.

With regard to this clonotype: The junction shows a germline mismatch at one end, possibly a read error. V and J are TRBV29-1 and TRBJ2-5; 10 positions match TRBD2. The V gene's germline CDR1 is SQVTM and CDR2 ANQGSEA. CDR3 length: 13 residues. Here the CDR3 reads CGVGLAGAETQYF. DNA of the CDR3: TGCGGCGTTGGGCTAGCGGGAGCAGAGACCCAGTACTTC.

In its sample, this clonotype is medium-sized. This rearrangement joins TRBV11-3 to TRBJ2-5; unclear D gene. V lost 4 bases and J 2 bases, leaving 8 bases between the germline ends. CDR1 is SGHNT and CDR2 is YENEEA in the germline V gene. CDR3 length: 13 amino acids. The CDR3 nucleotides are TGTGCCAGCAGCTCAGGACGGCAAGAGACCCAGTACTTC. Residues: CASSSGRQETQYF.

CDR3 in amino acids: CASSLESGGTTEAFF. The CDR3 coding sequence is TGCGCCAGCAGCCTAGAGTCCGGGGGTACCACTGAAGCTTTCTTT. The gene calls are TRBV4-1 and TRBJ1-1; D is possibly TRBD1 (5 bases). Looked up from germline, CDR1 is MGHRA and CDR2 is YSYEKL. Trimming removed 4 bases from V and 4 bases from J, with 16 bases in between. This CDR3 contains 15 residues.

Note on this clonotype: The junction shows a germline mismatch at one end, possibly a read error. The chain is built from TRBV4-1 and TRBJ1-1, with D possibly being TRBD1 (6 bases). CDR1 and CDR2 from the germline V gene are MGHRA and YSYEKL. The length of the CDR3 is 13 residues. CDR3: CASRPRDNTEAFF. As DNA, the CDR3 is TGCGCCAGCAGGCCCCGGGACAACACCGAAGCTTTCTTT.

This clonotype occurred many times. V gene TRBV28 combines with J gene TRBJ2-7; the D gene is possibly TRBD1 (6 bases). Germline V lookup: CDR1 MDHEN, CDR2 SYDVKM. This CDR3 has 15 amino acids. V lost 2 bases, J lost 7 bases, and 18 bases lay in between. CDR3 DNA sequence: TGTGCCAGCAGTTTACCCCCCCTACAGGGAGAAGAGCAGTACTTC. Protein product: CASSLPPLQGEEQYF.

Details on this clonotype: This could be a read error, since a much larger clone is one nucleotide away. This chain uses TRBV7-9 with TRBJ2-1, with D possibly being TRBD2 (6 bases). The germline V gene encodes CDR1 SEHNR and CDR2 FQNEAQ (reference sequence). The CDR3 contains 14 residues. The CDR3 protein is CASSRSGLDNGQFF. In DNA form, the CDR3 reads TGTGCCAGCAGCAGATCGGGACTCGACAATGGGCAGTTCTTC.

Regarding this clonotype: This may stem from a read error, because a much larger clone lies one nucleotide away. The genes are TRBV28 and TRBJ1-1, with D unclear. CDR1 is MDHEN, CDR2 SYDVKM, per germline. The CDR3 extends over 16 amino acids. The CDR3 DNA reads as TGTGCCAGCAGTTTTACCACCCAGTGGGCGAACACTGTAGCTTTCTTT. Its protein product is CASSFTTQWANTVAFF.

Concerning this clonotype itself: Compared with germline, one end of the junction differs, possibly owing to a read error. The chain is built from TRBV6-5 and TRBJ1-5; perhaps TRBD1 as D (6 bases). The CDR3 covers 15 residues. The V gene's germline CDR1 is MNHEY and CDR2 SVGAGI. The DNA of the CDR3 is TGTGCCAGCAGTTCAGGGGTGGGGGACAATCAGCCCAAGCATTTT. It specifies CASSSGVGDNQPKHF.

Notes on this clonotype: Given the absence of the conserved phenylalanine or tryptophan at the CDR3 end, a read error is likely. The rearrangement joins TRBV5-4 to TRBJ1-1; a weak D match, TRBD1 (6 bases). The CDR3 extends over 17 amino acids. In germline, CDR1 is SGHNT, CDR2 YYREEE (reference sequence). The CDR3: CASSPAGASAMNTEAFL. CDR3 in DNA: TGTGCCAGCAGCCCCGCAGGGGCCTCAGCAATGAATACTGAAGCTTTCTTA.

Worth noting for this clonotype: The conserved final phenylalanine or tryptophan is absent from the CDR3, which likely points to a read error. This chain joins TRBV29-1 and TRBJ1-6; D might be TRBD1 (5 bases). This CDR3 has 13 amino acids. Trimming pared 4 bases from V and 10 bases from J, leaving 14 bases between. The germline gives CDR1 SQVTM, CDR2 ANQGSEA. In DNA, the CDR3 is TGCAGCGTTGCCAGGGTCAGAGAATCACCCCTCCACTAC. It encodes CSVARVRESPLHY.

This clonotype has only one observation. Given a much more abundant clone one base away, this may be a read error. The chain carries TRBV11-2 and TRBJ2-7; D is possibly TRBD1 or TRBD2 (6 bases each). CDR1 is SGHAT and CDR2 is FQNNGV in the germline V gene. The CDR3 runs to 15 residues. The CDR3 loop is CASSSPGGGTYEQCF. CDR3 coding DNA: TGTGCCAGCAGTTCCCCAGGAGGGGGAACGTACGAGCAGTGCTTC.

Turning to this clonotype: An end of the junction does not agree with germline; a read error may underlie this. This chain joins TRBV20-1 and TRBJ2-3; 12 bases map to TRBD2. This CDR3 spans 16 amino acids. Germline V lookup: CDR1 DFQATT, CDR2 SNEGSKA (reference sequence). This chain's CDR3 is CSACRLAGGSTDTQYF. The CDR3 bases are TGCAGTGCTTGCAGGCTAGCGGGAGGGAGCACGGATACGCAGTATTTT.

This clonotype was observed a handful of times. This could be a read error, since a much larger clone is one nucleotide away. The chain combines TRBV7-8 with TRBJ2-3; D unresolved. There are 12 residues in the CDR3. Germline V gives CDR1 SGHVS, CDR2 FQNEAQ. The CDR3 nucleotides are TGTGCCAACAGCTTTACGACAGATACGCAGTATTTT. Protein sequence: CANSFTTDTQYF.

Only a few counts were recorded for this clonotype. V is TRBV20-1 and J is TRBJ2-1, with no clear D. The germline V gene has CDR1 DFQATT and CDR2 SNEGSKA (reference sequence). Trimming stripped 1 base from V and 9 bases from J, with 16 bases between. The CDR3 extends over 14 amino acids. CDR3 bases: TGCAGTGCTAGAGTTCATGTGGTAGCATCTGAGCAGTTCTTC. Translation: CSARVHVVASEQFF.

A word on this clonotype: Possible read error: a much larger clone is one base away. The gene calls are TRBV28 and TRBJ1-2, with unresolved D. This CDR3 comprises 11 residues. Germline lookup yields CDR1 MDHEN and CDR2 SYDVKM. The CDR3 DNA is TGTACCAGCATTTCCAACTATGGCTACACCTTC. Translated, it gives CTSISNYGYTF.

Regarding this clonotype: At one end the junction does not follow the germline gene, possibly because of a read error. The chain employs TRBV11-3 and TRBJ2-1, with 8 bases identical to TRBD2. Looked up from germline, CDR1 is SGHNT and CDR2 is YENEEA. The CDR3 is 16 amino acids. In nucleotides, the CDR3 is TGTGCCGGCAGCTCTCAGGGACTAGTGGGAGTCAATGAGCAGTTCTTC. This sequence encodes CAGSSQGLVGVNEQFF.

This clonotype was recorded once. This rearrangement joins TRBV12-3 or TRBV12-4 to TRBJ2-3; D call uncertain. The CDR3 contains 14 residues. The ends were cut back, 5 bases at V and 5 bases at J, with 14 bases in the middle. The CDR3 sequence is CASSPFSVQDTQYF. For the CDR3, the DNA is TGTGCCAGCAGTCCCTTTTCAGTTCAAGATACGCAGTATTTT.

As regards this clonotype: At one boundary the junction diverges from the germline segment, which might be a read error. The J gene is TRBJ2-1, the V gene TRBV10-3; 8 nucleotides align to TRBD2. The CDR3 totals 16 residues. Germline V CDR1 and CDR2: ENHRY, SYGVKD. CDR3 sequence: CAISESLYSGDDEQLF. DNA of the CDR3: TGTGCCATCAGTGAGTCCCTCTATAGCGGGGACGATGAGCAACTCTTC.

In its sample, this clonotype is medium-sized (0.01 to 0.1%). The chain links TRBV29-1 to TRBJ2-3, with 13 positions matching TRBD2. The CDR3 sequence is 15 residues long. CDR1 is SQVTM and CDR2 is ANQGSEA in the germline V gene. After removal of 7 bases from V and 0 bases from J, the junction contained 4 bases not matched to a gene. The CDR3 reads CSAGTSGTSTDTQYF. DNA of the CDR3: TGCAGCGCCGGGACTAGCGGGACTAGCACAGATACGCAGTATTTT.

The CDR3 loop reads CSAIPLAGWYNEQFF. The CDR3, as DNA: TGCAGTGCTATACCACTAGCGGGATGGTATAATGAGCAGTTCTTC. The chain combines TRBV20-1 with TRBJ2-1, with 10 positions matching TRBD2. Germline-derived CDR1 and CDR2 are DFQATT and SNEGSKA (reference sequence). The CDR3 has 15 amino acids. The V segment lost 4 bases and the J segment 7 bases; nucleotides outside the gene matches: 10.

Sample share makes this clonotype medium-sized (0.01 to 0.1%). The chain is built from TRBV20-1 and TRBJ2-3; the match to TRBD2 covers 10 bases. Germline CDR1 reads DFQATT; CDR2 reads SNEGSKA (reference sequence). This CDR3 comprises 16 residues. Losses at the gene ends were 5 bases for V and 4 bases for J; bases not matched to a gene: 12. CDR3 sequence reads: CSASAAGTSEADTQYF. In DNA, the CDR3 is TGCAGTGCTTCCGCGGCCGGGACTAGCGAAGCAGATACGCAGTATTTT.

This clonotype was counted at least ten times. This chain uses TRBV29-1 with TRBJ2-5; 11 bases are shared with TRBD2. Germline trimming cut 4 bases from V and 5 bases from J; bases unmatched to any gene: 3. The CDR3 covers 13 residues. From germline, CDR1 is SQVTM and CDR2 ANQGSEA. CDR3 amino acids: CSVGLAGSETQYF. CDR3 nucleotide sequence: TGCAGCGTTGGACTAGCGGGAAGTGAGACCCAGTACTTC. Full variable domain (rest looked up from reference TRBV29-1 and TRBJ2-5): SAVISQKPSRDICQRGTSLTIQCQVDSQVTMMFWYRQQPGQSLTLIATANQGSEATYESGFVIDKFPISRPNLTFSTLTVSNMSPEDSSIYLCSVGLAGSETQYFGPGTRLLVL.

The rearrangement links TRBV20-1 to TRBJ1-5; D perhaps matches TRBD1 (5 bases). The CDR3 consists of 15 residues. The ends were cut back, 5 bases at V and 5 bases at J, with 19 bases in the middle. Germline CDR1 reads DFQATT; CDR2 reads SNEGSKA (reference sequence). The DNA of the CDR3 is TGCAGTGCTCAGGAGGAGTTGGGGGGTGATCAGCCCCAGCATTTT. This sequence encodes CSAQEELGGDQPQHF.

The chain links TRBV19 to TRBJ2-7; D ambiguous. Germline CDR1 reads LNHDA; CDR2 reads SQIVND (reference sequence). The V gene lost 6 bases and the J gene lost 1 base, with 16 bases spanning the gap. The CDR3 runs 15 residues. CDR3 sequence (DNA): TGTGCCAGTAGCCCCGTGAGCACAAAATCCTACGAGCAGTACTTC. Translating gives CASSPVSTKSYEQYF.